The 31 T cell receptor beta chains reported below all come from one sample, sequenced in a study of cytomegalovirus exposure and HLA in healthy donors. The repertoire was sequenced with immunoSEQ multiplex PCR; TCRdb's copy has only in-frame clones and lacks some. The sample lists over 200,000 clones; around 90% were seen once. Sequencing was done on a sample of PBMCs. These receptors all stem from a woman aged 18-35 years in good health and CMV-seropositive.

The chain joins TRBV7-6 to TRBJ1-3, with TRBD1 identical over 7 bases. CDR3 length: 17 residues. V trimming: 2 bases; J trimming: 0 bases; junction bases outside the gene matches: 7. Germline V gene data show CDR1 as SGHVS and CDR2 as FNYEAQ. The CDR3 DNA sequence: TGTGCCAGCAGCTTATCCCCGGACAGGAGCTCTGGAAACACCATATATTTT. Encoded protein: CASSLSPDRSSGNTIYF.

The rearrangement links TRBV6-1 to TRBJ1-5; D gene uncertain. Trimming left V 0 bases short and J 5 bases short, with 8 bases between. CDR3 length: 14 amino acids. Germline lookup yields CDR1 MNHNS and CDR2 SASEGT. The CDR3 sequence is CASSEARGDQPQHF. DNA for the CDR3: TGTGCCAGCAGTGAAGCGCGGGGAGATCAGCCCCAGCATTTT.

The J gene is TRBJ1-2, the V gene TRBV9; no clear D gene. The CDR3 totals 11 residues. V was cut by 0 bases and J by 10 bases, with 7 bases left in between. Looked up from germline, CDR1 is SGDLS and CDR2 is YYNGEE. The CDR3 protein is CASSVGGYYTF. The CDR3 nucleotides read TGTGCCAGCAGCGTAGGCGGGTACTACACCTTC.

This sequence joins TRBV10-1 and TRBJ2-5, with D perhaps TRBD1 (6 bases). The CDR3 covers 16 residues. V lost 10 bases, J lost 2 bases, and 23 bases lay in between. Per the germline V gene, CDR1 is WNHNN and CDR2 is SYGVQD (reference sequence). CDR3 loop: CAINPRPGTKQETQYF. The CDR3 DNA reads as TGCGCCATCAACCCCCGCCCCGGGACAAAACAAGAGACCCAGTACTTC.

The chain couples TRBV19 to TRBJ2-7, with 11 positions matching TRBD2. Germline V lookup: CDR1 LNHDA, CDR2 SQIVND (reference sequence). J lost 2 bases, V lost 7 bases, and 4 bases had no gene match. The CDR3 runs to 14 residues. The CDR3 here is CASTDSGRAYEQYF. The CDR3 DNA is TGTGCCAGTACTGATAGCGGGAGGGCCTACGAGCAGTACTTC.

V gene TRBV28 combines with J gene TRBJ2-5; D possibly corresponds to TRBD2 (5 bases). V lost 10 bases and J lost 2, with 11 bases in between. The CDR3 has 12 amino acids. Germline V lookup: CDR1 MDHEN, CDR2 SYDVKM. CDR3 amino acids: CATKGSQETQYF. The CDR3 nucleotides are TGTGCCACCAAAGGGAGTCAAGAGACCCAGTACTTC.

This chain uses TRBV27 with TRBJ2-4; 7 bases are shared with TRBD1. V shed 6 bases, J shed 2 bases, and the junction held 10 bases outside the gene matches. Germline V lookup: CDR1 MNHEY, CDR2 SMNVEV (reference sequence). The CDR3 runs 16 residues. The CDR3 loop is CASSSTGWSSKNIQYF. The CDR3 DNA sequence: TGTGCCAGCAGCTCGACAGGGTGGTCGTCCAAAAACATTCAGTACTTC.

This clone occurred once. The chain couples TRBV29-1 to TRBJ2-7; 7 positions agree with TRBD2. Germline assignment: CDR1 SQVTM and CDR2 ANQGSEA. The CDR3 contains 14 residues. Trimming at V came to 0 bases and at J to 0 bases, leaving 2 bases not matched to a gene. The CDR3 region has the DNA TGCAGCGTTGAAGACCGGACTAGCTCCTACGAGCAGTACTTC. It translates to CSVEDRTSSYEQYF.

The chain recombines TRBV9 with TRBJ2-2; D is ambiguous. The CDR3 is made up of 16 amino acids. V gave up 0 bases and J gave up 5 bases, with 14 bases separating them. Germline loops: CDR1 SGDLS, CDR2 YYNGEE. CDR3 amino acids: CASSVDPRVTTGELFF. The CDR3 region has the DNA TGTGCCAGCAGCGTAGATCCACGGGTTACAACCGGGGAGCTGTTTTTT.

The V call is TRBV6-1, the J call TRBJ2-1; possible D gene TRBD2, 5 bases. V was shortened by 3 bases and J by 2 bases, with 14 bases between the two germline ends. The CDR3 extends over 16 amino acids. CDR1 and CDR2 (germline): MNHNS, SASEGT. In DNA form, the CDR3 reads TGTGCCAGCAGTGAGGAACGGCGGGCCGCCTACAATGAGCAGTTCTTC. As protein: CASSEERRAAYNEQFF.

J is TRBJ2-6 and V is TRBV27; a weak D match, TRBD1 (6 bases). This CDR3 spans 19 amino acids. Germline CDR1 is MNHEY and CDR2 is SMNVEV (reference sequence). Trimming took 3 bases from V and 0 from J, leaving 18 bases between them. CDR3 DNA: TGTGCCAGCAGTTTTCAGGGGCCCACAATCTTCTCTGGGGCCAACGTCCTGACTTTC. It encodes CASSFQGPTIFSGANVLTF. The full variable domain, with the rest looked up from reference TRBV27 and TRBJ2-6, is EAQVTQNPRYLITVTGKKLTVTCSQNMNHEYMSWYRQDPGLGLRQIYYSMNVEVTDKGDVPEGYKVSRKEKRNFPLILESPSPNQTSLYFCASSFQGPTIFSGANVLTFGAGSRLTVL.

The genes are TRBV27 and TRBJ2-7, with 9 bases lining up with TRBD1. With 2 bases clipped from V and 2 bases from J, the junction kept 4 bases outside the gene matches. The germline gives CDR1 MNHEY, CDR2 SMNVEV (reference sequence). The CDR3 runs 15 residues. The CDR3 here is CASSLSYRGPYEQYF. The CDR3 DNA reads TGTGCCAGCAGTTTAAGTTACAGGGGGCCCTACGAGCAGTACTTC.

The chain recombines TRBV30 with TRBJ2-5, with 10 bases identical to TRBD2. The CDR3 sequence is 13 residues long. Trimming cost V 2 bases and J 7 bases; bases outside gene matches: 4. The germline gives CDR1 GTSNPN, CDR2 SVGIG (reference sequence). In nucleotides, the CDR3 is TGTGCCTGGAGTCCACCTAGCGGGGGGACCCAGTACTTC. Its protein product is CAWSPPSGGTQYF.

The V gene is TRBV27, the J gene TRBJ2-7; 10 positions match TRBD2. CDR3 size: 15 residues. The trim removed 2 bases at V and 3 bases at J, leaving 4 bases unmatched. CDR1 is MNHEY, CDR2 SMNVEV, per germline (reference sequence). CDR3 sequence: CASSLAGTSDYEQYF. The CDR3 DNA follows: TGTGCCAGCAGTTTAGCCGGGACTAGCGACTACGAGCAGTACTTC.

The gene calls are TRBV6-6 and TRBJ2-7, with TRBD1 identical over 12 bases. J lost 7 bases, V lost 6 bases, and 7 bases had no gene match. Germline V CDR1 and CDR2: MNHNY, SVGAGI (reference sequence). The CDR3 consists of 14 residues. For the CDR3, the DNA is TGTGCCAGCAGGGGGGACAGGGGGCGATGGGAGCAGTACTTC. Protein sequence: CASRGDRGRWEQYF.

CDR3 nucleotide sequence: TGCAGCGTTGGGAGATTTAGAGAGAGGGGCTACACCTTC. Translating gives CSVGRFRERGYTF. The chain is built from TRBV29-1 and TRBJ1-2; D uncertain. Deletions cut 4 bases from V and 8 bases from J, with 17 bases between. Germline-derived CDR1 and CDR2 are SQVTM and ANQGSEA. This CDR3 has 13 residues.

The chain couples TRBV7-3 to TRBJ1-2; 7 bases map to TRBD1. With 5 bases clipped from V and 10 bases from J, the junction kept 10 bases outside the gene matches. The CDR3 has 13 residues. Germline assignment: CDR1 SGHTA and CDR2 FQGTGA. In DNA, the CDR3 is TGTGCCAGCAGCCTACAAGGACAGGAGCCCTACACCTTC. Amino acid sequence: CASSLQGQEPYTF.

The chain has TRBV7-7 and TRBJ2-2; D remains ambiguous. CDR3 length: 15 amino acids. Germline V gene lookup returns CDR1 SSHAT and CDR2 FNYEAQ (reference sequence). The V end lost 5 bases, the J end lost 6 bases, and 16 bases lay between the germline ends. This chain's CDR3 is CASSHRAGLPGELFF. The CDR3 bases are TGTGCCAGCAGCCACCGAGCCGGGTTACCCGGGGAGCTGTTTTTT.

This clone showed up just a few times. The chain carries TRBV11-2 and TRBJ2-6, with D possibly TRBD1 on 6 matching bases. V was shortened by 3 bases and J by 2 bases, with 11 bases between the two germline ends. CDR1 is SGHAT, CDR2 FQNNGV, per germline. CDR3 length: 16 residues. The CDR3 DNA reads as TGTGCCAGCAGCTTCTATACAGGGACTGGGGCCAACGTCCTGACTTTC. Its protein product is CASSFYTGTGANVLTF. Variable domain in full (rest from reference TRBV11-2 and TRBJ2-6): EAGVAQSPRYKIIEKRQSVAFWCNPISGHATLYWYQQILGQGPKLLIQFQNNGVVDDSQLPKDRFSAERLKGVDSTLKIQPAKLEDSAVYLCASSFYTGTGANVLTFGAGSRLTVL.

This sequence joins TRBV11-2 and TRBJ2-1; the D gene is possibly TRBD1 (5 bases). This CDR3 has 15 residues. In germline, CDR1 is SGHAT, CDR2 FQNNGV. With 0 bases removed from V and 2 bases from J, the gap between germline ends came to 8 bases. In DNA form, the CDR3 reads TGTGCCAGCAGCTTAGACAGGGTGGCCTACAATGAGCAGTTCTTC. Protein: CASSLDRVAYNEQFF.

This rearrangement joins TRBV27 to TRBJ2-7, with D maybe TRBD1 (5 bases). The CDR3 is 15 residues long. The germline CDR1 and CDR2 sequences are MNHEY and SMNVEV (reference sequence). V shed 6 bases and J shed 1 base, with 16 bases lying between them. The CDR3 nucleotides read TGTGCCAGCAGCCAGCCCAGGGAAGGGTCCTACGAGCAGTACTTC. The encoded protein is CASSQPREGSYEQYF.

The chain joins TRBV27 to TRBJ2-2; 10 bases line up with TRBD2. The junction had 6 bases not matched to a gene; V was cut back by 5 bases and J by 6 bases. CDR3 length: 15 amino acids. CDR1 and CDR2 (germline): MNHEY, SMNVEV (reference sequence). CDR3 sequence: CASSRAGGPSGELFF. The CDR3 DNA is TGTGCCAGCAGTCGAGCGGGAGGGCCCTCCGGGGAGCTGTTTTTT.

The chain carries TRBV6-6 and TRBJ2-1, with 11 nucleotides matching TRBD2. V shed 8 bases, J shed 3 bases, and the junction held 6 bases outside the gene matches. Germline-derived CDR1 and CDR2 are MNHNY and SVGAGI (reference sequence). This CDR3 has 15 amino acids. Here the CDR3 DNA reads TGTGCCAGCCTCCTCGGGACTAGCGGCTACAATGAGCAGTTCTTC. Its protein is CASLLGTSGYNEQFF.

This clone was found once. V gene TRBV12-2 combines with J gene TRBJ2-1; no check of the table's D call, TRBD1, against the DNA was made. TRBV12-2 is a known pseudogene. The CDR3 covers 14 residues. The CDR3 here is CASRLGPHYNEQFF. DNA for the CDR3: TGTGCAAGTCGCTTAGGGCCCCATTACAATGAGCAGTTCTTC.

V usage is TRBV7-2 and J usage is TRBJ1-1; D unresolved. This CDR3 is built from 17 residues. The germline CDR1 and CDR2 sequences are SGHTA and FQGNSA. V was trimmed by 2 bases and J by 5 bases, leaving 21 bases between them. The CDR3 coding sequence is TGTGCCAGCAGCTTACTTTTTCGGTCTCTCTCCTGGACTGAAGCTTTCTTT. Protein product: CASSLLFRSLSWTEAFF. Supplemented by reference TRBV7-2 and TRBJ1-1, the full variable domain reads GAGVSQSPSNKVTEKGKDVELRCDPISGHTALYWYRQSLGQGLEFLIYFQGNSAPDKSGLPSDRFSAERTGGSVSTLTIQRTQQEDSAVYLCASSLLFRSLSWTEAFFGQGTRLTVV.

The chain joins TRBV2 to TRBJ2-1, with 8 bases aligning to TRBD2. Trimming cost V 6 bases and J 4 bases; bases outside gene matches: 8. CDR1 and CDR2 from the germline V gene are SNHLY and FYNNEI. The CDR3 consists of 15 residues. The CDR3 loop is CASSSGTSGYNEQFF. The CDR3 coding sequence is TGTGCCAGCAGCTCTGGAACTAGCGGATACAATGAGCAGTTCTTC.

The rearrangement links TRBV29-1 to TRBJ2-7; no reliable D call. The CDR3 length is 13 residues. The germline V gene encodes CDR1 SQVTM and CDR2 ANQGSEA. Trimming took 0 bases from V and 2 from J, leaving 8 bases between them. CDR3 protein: CSVEDSRAYEQYF. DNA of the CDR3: TGCAGCGTTGAAGATAGCAGAGCCTACGAGCAGTACTTC.

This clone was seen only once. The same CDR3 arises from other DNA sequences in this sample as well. The CDR3 sequence is CASSLAGGSYEQYF. The DNA for the CDR3 is TGTGCCAGCAGTTTAGCGGGAGGGTCCTACGAGCAGTACTTC. The gene calls are TRBV28 and TRBJ2-7; 9 bases match TRBD2. CDR1 is MDHEN, CDR2 SYDVKM, per germline. Trimming took 2 bases from V and 1 from J; bases not matched to a gene: 0. The CDR3 is 14 residues long.

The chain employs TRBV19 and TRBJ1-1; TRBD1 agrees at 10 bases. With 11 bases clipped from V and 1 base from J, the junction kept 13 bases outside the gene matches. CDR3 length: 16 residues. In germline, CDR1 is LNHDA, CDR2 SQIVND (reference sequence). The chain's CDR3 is CAASTLGQGENTEAFF. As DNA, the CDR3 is TGTGCCGCCTCCACCCTAGGACAGGGGGAGAACACTGAAGCTTTCTTT.

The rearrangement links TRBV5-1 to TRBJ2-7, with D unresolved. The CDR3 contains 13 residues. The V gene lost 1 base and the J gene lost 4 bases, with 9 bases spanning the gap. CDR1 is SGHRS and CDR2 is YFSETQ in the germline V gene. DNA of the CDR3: TGCGCCAGCAGCTTGTCTGTCGCGTACGAGCAGTACTTC. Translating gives CASSLSVAYEQYF. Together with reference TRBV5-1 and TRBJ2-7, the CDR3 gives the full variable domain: KAGVTQTPRYLIKTRGQQVTLSCSPISGHRSVSWYQQTPGQGLQFLFEYFSETQRNKGNFPGRFSGRQFSNSRSEMNVSTLELGDSALYLCASSLSVAYEQYFGPGTRLTVT.

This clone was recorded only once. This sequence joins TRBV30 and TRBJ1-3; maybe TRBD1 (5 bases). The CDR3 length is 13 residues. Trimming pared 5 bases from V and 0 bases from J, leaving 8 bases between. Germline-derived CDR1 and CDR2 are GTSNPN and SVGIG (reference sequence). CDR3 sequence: CAWGQGSGNTIYF. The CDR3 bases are TGTGCCTGGGGCCAGGGCTCTGGAAACACCATATATTTT. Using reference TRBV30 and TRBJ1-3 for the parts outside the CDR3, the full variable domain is SQTIHQWPATLVQPVGSPLSLECTVEGTSNPNLYWYRQAAGRGLQLLFYSVGIGQISSEVPQNLSASRPQDRQFILSSKKLLLSDSGFYLCAWGQGSGNTIYFGEGSWLTVV.